The 7 T cell receptor beta chains presented below share a single source sample, sequenced in a study of CD8 T cells in ankylosing spondylitis. TCRdb called the 5' RACE reads again in MiXCR, with one record for every CDR3 protein. The sample includes around 130,000 distinct CDR3 sequences, roughly 15% of them seen just once. Sequencing was carried out using blood, either unsorted or a sorted T cell fraction (not recorded which). The receptors derive from a female donor with ankylosing spondylitis or in good health (not recorded which).

The CDR3 is CASSLALTGANVLTF. The CDR3 nucleotides are TGCGCCAGCAGCTTGGCCCTCACTGGGGCCAACGTCCTGACTTTC. This chain links TRBV5-1 with TRBJ2-6; D is uncertain. V lost 0 bases and J lost 2, with 6 bases in between. Germline V gene sequence: CDR1 SGHRS, CDR2 YFSETQ. The CDR3 is 15 residues long.

This clonotype was detected only a few times. J is TRBJ2-7 and V is TRBV6-5; 14 bases fit TRBD2. This CDR3 contains 17 residues. Losses at the gene ends were 2 bases for V and 6 bases for J; bases not matched to a gene: 9. The germline V gene encodes CDR1 MNHEY and CDR2 SVGAGI. CDR3: CASSYPGTSGRSLEQYF. In DNA form, the CDR3 reads TGTGCCAGCAGTTACCCCGGGACTAGCGGGAGAAGTCTCGAGCAGTACTTC.

In the case of this clonotype: A much larger clone differs by one base, so this may be a read error. The chain combines TRBV28 with TRBJ1-5, with unresolved D. There are 14 residues in the CDR3. The germline V gene encodes CDR1 MDHEN and CDR2 SYDVKM. Deletions cut 4 bases from V and 5 bases from J, with 12 bases between. CDR3 in amino acids: CASSSIGKHQPQHF. The CDR3 DNA sequence: TGTGCCAGCAGTTCGATAGGGAAGCATCAGCCCCAGCATTTT.

This clonotype was picked up a small number of times. The rearrangement joins TRBV20-1 to TRBJ2-1; 10 bases match TRBD2. This CDR3 comprises 17 residues. The germline V gene encodes CDR1 DFQATT and CDR2 SNEGSKA (reference sequence). With 0 bases clipped from V and 12 bases from J, the junction kept 17 bases outside the gene matches. The CDR3: CSARDEASGGLNVVQFF. The CDR3, as DNA: TGCAGTGCTAGAGATGAGGCTAGCGGGGGTCTTAATGTAGTGCAGTTCTTC.

This clonotype has ten or more counts. V gene TRBV5-6 combines with J gene TRBJ2-6; a possible D gene is TRBD1 (5 bases). Trimming shortened V by 2 bases and J by 2 bases, and 8 bases separated the two germline ends. The CDR3 is made up of 15 amino acids. Germline lookup yields CDR1 SGHDT and CDR2 YYEEEE. The CDR3 DNA reads as TGTGCCAGCAGCTTTAGACAGACTGGGGCCAACGTCCTGACTTTC. Its translation: CASSFRQTGANVLTF.

The chain uses TRBV20-1 and TRBJ2-5; TRBD1 matches 8 bases. CDR1 and CDR2 from the germline V gene are DFQATT and SNEGSKA (reference sequence). J was trimmed by 5 bases and V by 5 bases; bases with no gene match: 13. The CDR3 runs 15 residues. The DNA of the CDR3 is TGCAGTGCTGGACCACCGACAGGGGCGAAGGAGACCCAGTACTTC. Translated, it gives CSAGPPTGAKETQYF.

This clonotype was counted ten times or more. This chain uses TRBV12-3 or TRBV12-4 with TRBJ2-1; possibly TRBD2 for D (6 bases). The CDR3 runs 13 residues. Trimming took 5 bases from V and 7 from J, leaving 12 bases between them. CDR3 nucleotides: TGTGCCAGCAGTGCGGGCGGGGTAAATGAGCAGTTCTTC. This gives the protein CASSAGGVNEQFF.